Listed below are T cell receptor beta chains from one sample, sequenced in a study of cytomegalovirus exposure and HLA in healthy donors. The data were produced by immunoSEQ multiplex PCR, yet TCRdb's version contains in-frame clones alone and is incomplete. The profile shows tens of thousands of clones, under 80% of them singletons. Material for sequencing was PBMCs. The origin of the receptors is a woman aged 25 to 39 in good health and CMV-seronegative. Both conserved end residues are part of each CDR3. The D gene is left open where the match is weak. Rows give clone size only sometimes, using once, few, many, or a class for an expanded clone.

.	TRBV29-1	few	TRBJ2-1	TGCAGCGTTGAATACCCCCCTAGCGCGAGCTCCTACAATGAGCAGTTCTTC	CSVEYPPSASSYNEQFF
.	TRBV7-2	.	TRBJ1-1	TGTGCCAGCAGCTTAGTCGCGGTGAACACTGAAGCTTTCTTT	CASSLVAVNTEAFF
.	TRBV6-1	few	TRBJ1-2	TGTGCCACGGACCACAGACTATATGGCTACACCTTC	CATDHRLYGYTF
TRBD1	TRBV28	.	TRBJ2-7	TGTGCCAGCAGCTCCGATGACAGGGGCCACGAGCAGTACTTC	CASSSDDRGHEQYF
.	TRBV19	.	TRBJ1-5	TGTGCCAGTATGGGTCAGGACTTCAATCAGCCCCAGCATTTT	CASMGQDFNQPQHF
TRBD2	TRBV27	.	TRBJ2-1	TGTGCCAGCAGTCTGAGAGCGGGAGAGGGCGATGAGCAGTTCTTC	CASSLRAGEGDEQFF
TRBD1	TRBV6-1	.	TRBJ2-1	TGTGCCAGCAGTGAACGGTGGGACAGGGGTGAGCAGTTCTTC	CASSERWDRGEQFF
TRBD2	TRBV5-1	.	TRBJ2-1	TGCGCCAGCAGAGGGACTAGCGGGAGGGTCGGGCAGTTCTTC	CASRGTSGRVGQFF
TRBD1	TRBV9	.	TRBJ1-1	TGTGCCAGCAGTCCAGGACAGGGGGGCTTGAACACTGAAGCTTTCTTT	CASSPGQGGLNTEAFF
.	TRBV19	.	TRBJ2-6	TGTGCCAGTAGTAATCAGAGGGCAGGGGCAATGACCTCTGGGGCCAACGTCCTGACTTTC	CASSNQRAGAMTSGANVLTF
TRBD1	TRBV30	once	TRBJ2-1	TGTGCCTGGCACGACAGGGGGCCCTACAATGAGCAGTTCTTC	CAWHDRGPYNEQFF
.	TRBV7-9	.	TRBJ1-4	TGTGCCAGCAGCTTAGGGGACACCCGAAGGAAACTGTTTTTT	CASSLGDTRRKLFF
.	TRBV6-5	few	TRBJ2-1	TGTGCCAGCAGTTACTCTAGCCCATACGCCTACAATGAGCAGTTCTTC	CASSYSSPYAYNEQFF
TRBD2	TRBV5-1	.	TRBJ2-1	TGCGCCAGCAGCTTGGCGGGGACTAGCGGGAGATCCAATGAGCAGTTCTTC	CASSLAGTSGRSNEQFF
TRBD2	TRBV7-2	few	TRBJ2-2	TGTGCCAGCAGCTTAGTTGGGACTAACCGTCTCTCCGGGGAGCTGTTTTTT	CASSLVGTNRLSGELFF
.	TRBV5-8	few	TRBJ1-3	TGTGCCAGCAGCTTGTGGGGGGACTCTGGAAACACCATATATTTT	CASSLWGDSGNTIYF
TRBD2	TRBV25-1	once	TRBJ2-1	TGTGCCAGCAGTGGGGGACTAGCGGGAGGATGGGAGCAGTTCTTC	CASSGGLAGGWEQFF
.	TRBV5-4	.	TRBJ2-3	TGTGCCAGCAGCTTGGCGCGCCGGTCAGGGGGGACTGGAGATACGCAGTATTTT	CASSLARRSGGTGDTQYF
.	TRBV30	.	TRBJ2-2	TGTGCCTGGAGTGTGGTTAGGGAGACCGGGGAGCTGTTTTTT	CAWSVVRETGELFF
.	TRBV5-1	.	TRBJ1-1	TGCGCCAGCAGCTCGGAAGGGTGGACAGCTGAAGCTTTCTTT	CASSSEGWTAEAFF
TRBD2	TRBV29-1	.	TRBJ2-7	TGCAGCGTACGCGGGAGGGGTTTTTACGAGCAGTACTTC	CSVRGRGFYEQYF
.	TRBV28	.	TRBJ2-1	TGTGCCAGCAGTTTGACAGGTACTTACAATGAGCAGTTCTTC	CASSLTGTYNEQFF
.	TRBV27	.	TRBJ2-2	TGTGCCAGCAGTTTTTCGGGGGACACCGGGGAGCTGTTTTTT	CASSFSGDTGELFF
TRBD1	TRBV29-1	once	TRBJ1-2	TGCAGCGCCAACACCGGGACAGGGGATTCTAACTATGGCTACACCTTC	CSANTGTGDSNYGYTF
TRBD1	TRBV7-2	.	TRBJ2-2	TGTGCCAGCAGCTTGGGGGACAGGCGAACCGGGGAGCTGTTTTTT	CASSLGDRRTGELFF
TRBD2	TRBV5-1	.	TRBJ2-3	TGCGCCAGCAGCTCAATTCCCTTGACTAGCGGTAGCACAGATACGCAGTATTTT	CASSSIPLTSGSTDTQYF
TRBD1	TRBV30	.	TRBJ1-4	TGTGCCTGGAGTGTATCGGGGACAGTTAATGAAAAACTGTTTTTT	CAWSVSGTVNEKLFF
TRBD1	TRBV27	.	TRBJ1-5	TGTGCCAGCAGTCTCCCGACAGGGGTGAGAAAGCCCCAGCATTTT	CASSLPTGVRKPQHF
.	TRBV4-3	.	TRBJ2-1	TGCGCCAGCAGCCAAGCCTGGCGGGGTAGCTCCTACAATGAGCAGTTCTTC	CASSQAWRGSSYNEQFF
.	TRBV19	.	TRBJ2-7	TGTGCCAGTAGTAAGCGGTTCGACTCCTACGAGCAGTACTTC	CASSKRFDSYEQYF
TRBD2	TRBV6-5	.	TRBJ2-7	TGTGCCAGCAGCCCCAGGACTAGCGGGAGTTACGAGCAGTACTTC	CASSPRTSGSYEQYF
TRBD1	TRBV18	.	TRBJ1-5	TGTGCCAGCTCACCACCGCCAGGGGGTAGGAATCAGCCCCAGCATTTT	CASSPPPGGRNQPQHF
.	TRBV5-1	.	TRBJ2-3	TGCGCCAGCAGCTTGTACAGAGGGACAGATACGCAGTATTTT	CASSLYRGTDTQYF
TRBD2	TRBV5-1	few	TRBJ2-7	TGCGCCAGCAGCCTATTGGGGGGGACCTACGAGCAGTACTTC	CASSLLGGTYEQYF
.	TRBV18	.	TRBJ1-2	TGTGCCAGCTCACCTCGACAGTCAGCTAACTATGGCTACACCTTC	CASSPRQSANYGYTF
.	TRBV18	.	TRBJ2-5	TGTGCCAGCTCACCATACATGGGCATCCAAGAGACCCAGTACTTC	CASSPYMGIQETQYF
TRBD2	TRBV2	.	TRBJ2-5	TGTGCCAGCAGTGACCCAATCAGGGGTGCGGCTAGCGGGACTATCAGGGAGACCCAGTACTTC	CASSDPIRGAASGTIRETQYF
TRBD1	TRBV5-1	few	TRBJ2-1	TGCGCCAGCGGAACGACAGGGGAGCAGTTCTTC	CASGTTGEQFF
.	TRBV5-1	.	TRBJ2-1	TGCGCCAGCAGCCGGGGATGGGAGAGCTCCTACAATGAGCAGTTCTTC	CASSRGWESSYNEQFF
TRBD1	TRBV9	once	TRBJ1-4	TGTGCCAGCAGCCCCCGACAGGGTAAACTGTTTTTT	CASSPRQGKLFF
TRBD2	TRBV11-2	few	TRBJ2-7	TGTGCCAGCAGCCGTAGCGGGAGGCCCTACGAGCAGTACTTC	CASSRSGRPYEQYF
.	TRBV7-3	.	TRBJ1-2	TGTGCCAGCAGCTTAAGGGGGGGCGTTAACTATGGCTACACCTTC	CASSLRGGVNYGYTF
TRBD1	TRBV25-1	.	TRBJ2-5	TGTGCCAGCACCCACCGGGACAGGCTTGGGGAGACCCAGTACTTC	CASTHRDRLGETQYF
TRBD2	TRBV27	few	TRBJ2-1	TGTGCCAGCAGTTCGCCGGGACTAGCGGTCTATGAGCAGTTCTTC	CASSSPGLAVYEQFF
.	TRBV19	few	TRBJ2-5	TGTGCCAGTAGTACCCGGGGTTGGCAAGAGACCCAGTACTTC	CASSTRGWQETQYF
.	TRBV27	.	TRBJ2-5	TGTGCCCTTCAAGACCGAGGGAGCCGTCAAGAGACCCAGTACTTC	CALQDRGSRQETQYF
.	TRBV28	.	TRBJ1-4	TGTGCCAGCAGTCGACCCGCAGGGGAGGGTGAAAAACTGTTTTTT	CASSRPAGEGEKLFF
.	TRBV5-6	few	TRBJ1-2	TGTGCCAGCAGCTTGCAGGGTCTCTATGGCTACACCTTC	CASSLQGLYGYTF
TRBD2	TRBV7-9	.	TRBJ2-7	TGTGCCAGCAGCTCGGGAGGGCCGAGGGACGAGCAGTACTTC	CASSSGGPRDEQYF
.	TRBV29-1	.	TRBJ2-6	TGCAGCGTTGACACAGGAGACGTCCTGACTTTC	CSVDTGDVLTF
TRBD1	TRBV18	.	TRBJ1-5	TGTGCCAGCTCCCAGGGACAGGCGACTAATCAGCCCCAGCATTTT	CASSQGQATNQPQHF
.	TRBV5-8	once	TRBJ1-2	TGTGCCAGCAGCCCTACAGGGAACTATGGCTACACCTTC	CASSPTGNYGYTF
TRBD1	TRBV18	.	TRBJ1-1	TGTGCCAGCTCACCAGAGGAGGGGGCGCACACTGAAGCTTTCTTT	CASSPEEGAHTEAFF
.	TRBV7-9	.	TRBJ1-5	TGTGCCAGCAGCCTCAGACAGAAAATTAGCAATCAGCCCCAGCATTTT	CASSLRQKISNQPQHF
TRBD1	TRBV18	.	TRBJ2-7	TGTGCCAGCTCATCATTAACAGGGGTTGGGTACGAGCAGTACTTC	CASSSLTGVGYEQYF